This is a list of T cell receptor beta chains from one sample in a study of T cells in tuberculosis. Some clones are missing from TCRdb's copy, which holds only in-frame ones; the method was immunoSEQ multiplex PCR. In the table there are 80,000 to 100,000 clones, about nine tenths of which are singletons. Sample: CD1b-GMM tetramer-negative cells sorted from PBMCs. The receptors were sampled from an adult woman with latent tuberculosis. CDR3s include the opening cysteine and the closing phenylalanine or tryptophan. A D gene is named only where the DNA matches it firmly. Only part of the rows carry a size: once, few, many, or a class if the clone is expanded.

>TRBJ2-7|NA|TRBV27|TRBD1
CASAAGTARREQYF
TGTGCCAGCGCGGCCGGGACAGCCCGTAGGGAGCAGTACTTC
>TRBJ2-7|NA|TRBV7-6|NA
CASSLVRGGEQYF
TGTGCCAGCAGCTTAGTCCGGGGAGGCGAGCAGTACTTC
>TRBJ2-3|NA|TRBV7-2|TRBD2
CASSLRGGPGDTQYF
TGTGCCAGCAGCTTGCGGGGGGGGCCGGGAGATACGCAGTATTTT
>TRBJ2-3|NA|TRBV5-8|TRBD1
CASSLYRGEDTQYF
TGTGCCAGCAGCTTGTACAGGGGTGAAGATACGCAGTATTTT
>TRBJ2-5|NA|TRBV5-6|TRBD2
CASSLSSSGGAGETQYF
TGTGCCAGCAGCTTAAGCTCAAGCGGGGGGGCGGGGGAGACCCAGTACTTC
>TRBJ2-3|few|TRBV5-4|TRBD1
CASSLKTGQGGDTQYF
TGTGCCAGCAGCTTAAAGACGGGACAGGGTGGAGATACGCAGTATTTT
>TRBJ2-5|NA|TRBV5-1|TRBD2
CASSAGTSGGKYQETQYF
TGCGCCAGCAGCGCCGGGACTAGCGGGGGGAAGTACCAAGAGACCCAGTACTTC
>TRBJ2-1|NA|TRBV10-3|TRBD1
CAISVGSGTGSLRGSDEQFF
TGTGCCATCAGTGTGGGGTCGGGGACAGGGTCGCTGCGGGGTAGCGATGAGCAGTTCTTC
>TRBJ2-1|NA|TRBV4-1|NA
CASSQDVPGTSAYNEQFF
TGCGCCAGCAGCCAAGATGTCCCTGGGACTTCCGCCTACAATGAGCAGTTCTTC
>TRBJ1-1|few|TRBV6-5|NA
CASSYSRGTLNTEAFF
TGTGCCAGCAGTTACTCCCGGGGGACCCTGAACACTGAAGCTTTCTTT
>TRBJ2-5|NA|TRBV10-3|NA
CAISESAREETQYF
TGTGCCATCAGTGAGAGTGCGAGAGAAGAGACCCAGTACTTC
>TRBJ1-3|NA|TRBV18|NA
CASSPFRGNTIYF
TGTGCCAGCTCACCATTTAGGGGGAACACCATATATTTT
>TRBJ2-2|NA|TRBV5-1|NA
CASSWGVGRGSTGELFF
TGCGCCAGCAGCTGGGGGGTCGGCAGGGGGAGCACCGGGGAGCTGTTTTTT
>TRBJ2-3|NA|TRBV27|NA
CASRAQGFGTDTQYF
TGTGCCAGCAGGGCTCAGGGGTTTGGAACAGATACGCAGTATTTT
>TRBJ2-2|NA|TRBV28|NA
CASYDTNTGELFF
TGTGCCAGCTATGACACGAACACCGGGGAGCTGTTTTTT
>TRBJ2-2|NA|TRBV7-2|NA
CASSFFGRATGELFF
TGTGCCAGCAGCTTCTTCGGCAGGGCCACCGGGGAGCTGTTTTTT
>TRBJ2-1|NA|TRBV5-1|TRBD2
CASSLLAGGRYNEQFF
TGCGCCAGCAGCTTGCTAGCGGGGGGGCGCTACAATGAGCAGTTCTTC